Listed below are T cell receptor beta chains from one sample, sequenced in a study of cytomegalovirus exposure and HLA in healthy donors. The method was immunoSEQ multiplex PCR; TCRdb's version includes in-frame clones alone and lacks a portion of them. The sample lists over 150,000 clones, around two thirds seen once, with approximately 1.5% in the top ten. The material sequenced was PBMCs. The origin of the receptors is a man aged 50 to 59 in good health and CMV-seronegative. The CDR3 runs from the conserved cysteine through the conserved F or W. D genes are given only for firm matches. The size of a clone is reported for some rows only, either as once, few or many, or as a class for expanded clones.

>NA|TRBV12-5|TRBJ2-1|TRBD2
CASGSSGGANEQFF
TGTGCTAGTGGTTCCTCCGGGGGGGCAAATGAGCAGTTCTTC
>NA|TRBV6-1|TRBJ2-7|TRBD1
CASSEERTGGHEQYF
TGTGCCAGCAGTGAAGAGCGGACAGGGGGCCACGAGCAGTACTTC
>once|TRBV7-2|TRBJ1-2|TRBD1
CASSLPDATGLHGYTF
TGTGCCAGCAGCTTGCCTGATGCGACAGGGTTACATGGCTACACCTTC
>NA|TRBV29-1|TRBJ2-7|NA
CSVRTHEQYF
TGCAGCGTTAGGACTCATGAGCAGTACTTC
>once|TRBV7-2|TRBJ1-1|TRBD1
CASSFTGQGAAEAFF
TGTGCCAGCAGCTTTACGGGACAGGGGGCCGCTGAAGCTTTCTTT
>NA|TRBV18|TRBJ2-7|NA
CASSPGGTDSYEQYF
TGTGCCAGCTCACCAGGCGGGACGGACTCCTACGAGCAGTACTTC
>few|TRBV7-2|TRBJ2-1|NA
CASSLARGYYNEQFF
TGTGCCAGCAGCTTAGCTAGGGGGTACTACAATGAGCAGTTCTTC
>NA|TRBV7-8|TRBJ2-7|TRBD2
CASSLEAGAGTSYEQYF
TGTGCCAGCAGCTTAGAAGCGGGGGCAGGGACTTCCTACGAGCAGTACTTC
>NA|TRBV25-1|TRBJ2-1|TRBD2
CASSFNRGVRANEQFF
TGTGCCAGCTCTTTTAACCGGGGGGTAAGAGCCAATGAGCAGTTCTTC
>NA|TRBV19|TRBJ1-2|NA
CATQNNRDSNYGYTF
TGTGCCACCCAAAACAACAGGGATTCTAACTATGGCTACACCTTC
>NA|TRBV7-7|TRBJ2-5|TRBD1
CASSLEGAGETQYF
TGTGCTAGCAGCTTAGAGGGGGCCGGGGAGACCCAGTACTTC
>few|TRBV4-1|TRBJ2-1|TRBD1
CASSQDGTGSLYNEQFF
TGCGCCAGCAGCCAAGATGGGACAGGGTCCCTCTACAATGAGCAGTTCTTC
>NA|TRBV15|TRBJ2-7|TRBD2
CATSSPGTRGESYEQYF
TGTGCCACCAGCAGCCCGGGGACCCGGGGGGAGTCCTACGAGCAGTACTTC
>NA|TRBV4-1|TRBJ2-6|NA
CASNRAGDGANVLTF
TGCGCCAGCAACCGGGCCGGGGATGGGGCCAACGTCCTGACTTTC
>few|TRBV5-8|TRBJ2-3|TRBD1
CASSLGQGGSTDTQYF
TGTGCCAGCAGCCTCGGACAGGGGGGGAGCACAGATACGCAGTATTTT
>NA|TRBV18|TRBJ2-7|TRBD1
CASSPPRGQGPYEQYF
TGTGCCAGCTCACCGCCTCGGGGACAGGGACCCTACGAGCAGTACTTC
>few|TRBV6-5|TRBJ2-3|NA
CASSEGHRADTQYF
TGTGCCAGCAGTGAAGGGCACAGGGCAGATACGCAGTATTTT
>NA|TRBV10-3|TRBJ1-5|NA
CAISESGGSNQPQHF
TGTGCCATCAGTGAGTCAGGGGGAAGCAATCAGCCCCAGCATTTT
>NA|TRBV27|TRBJ1-5|NA
CASSTSGNQPQHF
TGTGCCAGCAGTACCAGTGGCAATCAGCCCCAGCATTTT
>few|TRBV19|TRBJ2-7|TRBD1
CASSPGQGAYEQYF
TGTGCCAGTAGTCCGGGACAGGGAGCCTACGAGCAGTACTTC
>NA|TRBV12-5|TRBJ2-5|TRBD2
CASGLGAGEGETQYF
TGTGCTAGTGGTTTGGGGGCCGGGGAGGGGGAGACCCAGTACTTC
>few|TRBV15|TRBJ1-2|NA
CATSRDTGIYGYTF
TGTGCCACCAGCAGAGATACAGGGATCTATGGCTACACCTTC
>NA|TRBV28|TRBJ1-2|NA
CASFLKGGVSGNYGYTF
TGTGCCAGCTTTTTGAAGGGGGGGGTCTCGGGGAATTATGGCTACACCTTC
>NA|TRBV5-6|TRBJ2-7|NA
CASSLQPGAYEQYF
TGTGCCAGCAGCTTGCAGCCCGGGGCCTACGAGCAGTACTTC
>NA|TRBV28|TRBJ1-1|TRBD1
CASTPGGVSGQGLWYTEAFF
TGTGCCAGCACCCCTGGCGGGGTCTCAGGACAGGGGCTCTGGTACACTGAAGCTTTCTTT
>NA|TRBV7-2|TRBJ1-3|TRBD1
CASSLGGTGANTIYF
TGTGCCAGCAGCTTAGGGGGGACAGGGGCAAACACCATATATTTT
>NA|TRBV5-1|TRBJ2-3|NA
CASSKQGSKGDTQYF
TGCGCCAGCTCCAAACAGGGCTCAAAGGGGGATACGCAGTATTTT
>NA|TRBV4-1|TRBJ2-3|NA
CASSQDIRGFVTDTQYF
TGCGCCAGCAGCCAAGATATAAGGGGGTTTGTCACAGATACGCAGTATTTT
>once|TRBV6-5|TRBJ1-2|NA
CASSSDRSVFYGYTF
TGTGCCAGCAGTTCGGACAGAAGTGTTTTCTATGGCTACACCTTC
>NA|TRBV5-8|TRBJ2-5|TRBD2
CASSLSRVAGPQETQYF
TGTGCCAGCAGCTTGTCTAGGGTAGCGGGGCCCCAAGAGACCCAGTACTTC
>NA|TRBV9|TRBJ1-6|NA
CASSVEGDLNSPLHF
TGTGCCAGCAGCGTAGAGGGGGACCTAAATTCACCCCTCCACTTT
>NA|TRBV2|TRBJ2-1|TRBD2
CASSRGGVSYNEQFF
TGTGCCAGCAGCCGCGGGGGGGTGTCCTACAATGAGCAGTTCTTC
>few|TRBV5-1|TRBJ1-4|NA
CASSLDRAGEKLFF
TGCGCCAGCAGCTTGGACAGGGCAGGGGAAAAACTGTTTTTT
>NA|TRBV6-5|TRBJ1-1|NA
CASRPGKVNTEAFF
TGTGCCAGCAGACCCGGGAAGGTGAACACTGAAGCTTTCTTT
>NA|TRBV4-3|TRBJ1-6|TRBD1
CASSQDGTGASPLHF
TGCGCCAGCAGCCAAGACGGGACAGGGGCTTCCCCCCTCCACTTT
>NA|TRBV6-1|TRBJ2-3|TRBD2
CASSEVVAGGDTQYF
TGTGCCAGCAGTGAAGTGGTAGCGGGGGGGGATACGCAGTATTTT
>NA|TRBV4-3|TRBJ2-7|TRBD1
CASSRGTVRDYEQYF
TGCGCCAGCAGCCGTGGGACAGTCCGGGACTACGAGCAGTACTTC
>NA|TRBV19|TRBJ2-7|TRBD1
CASSIEGRDRRVWEQYF
TGTGCCAGTAGTATAGAAGGCCGGGACAGGCGGGTTTGGGAGCAGTACTTC
>NA|TRBV20-1|TRBJ1-1|NA
CSASSSEAFF
TGCAGTGCTAGTAGCAGTGAAGCTTTCTTT
>NA|TRBV6-1|TRBJ2-5|TRBD1
CASTGQGASQETQYF
TGTGCCAGCACCGGACAGGGGGCGAGCCAAGAGACCCAGTACTTC
>NA|TRBV6-6|TRBJ2-7|NA
CASSLAPVGYEQYF
TGTGCCAGCAGTCTAGCCCCCGTGGGGTACGAGCAGTACTTC